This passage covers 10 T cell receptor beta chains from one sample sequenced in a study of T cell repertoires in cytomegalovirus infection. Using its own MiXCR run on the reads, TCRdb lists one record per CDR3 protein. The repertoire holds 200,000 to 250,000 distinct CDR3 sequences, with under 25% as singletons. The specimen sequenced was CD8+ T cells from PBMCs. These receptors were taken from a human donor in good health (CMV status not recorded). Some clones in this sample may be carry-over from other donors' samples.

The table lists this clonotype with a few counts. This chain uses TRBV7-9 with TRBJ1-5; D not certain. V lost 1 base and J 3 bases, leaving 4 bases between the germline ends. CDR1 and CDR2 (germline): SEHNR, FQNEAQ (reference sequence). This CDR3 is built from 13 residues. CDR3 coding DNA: TGTGCCAGCAGCTTAGAGATCAATCAGCCCCAGCATTTT. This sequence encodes CASSLEINQPQHF. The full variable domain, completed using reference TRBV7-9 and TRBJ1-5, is DTGVSQNPRHKITKRGQNVTFRCDPISEHNRLYWYRQTLGQGPEFLTYFQNEAQLEKSRLLSDRFSAERPKGSFSTLEIQRTEQGDSAMYLCASSLEINQPQHFGDGTRLSIL.

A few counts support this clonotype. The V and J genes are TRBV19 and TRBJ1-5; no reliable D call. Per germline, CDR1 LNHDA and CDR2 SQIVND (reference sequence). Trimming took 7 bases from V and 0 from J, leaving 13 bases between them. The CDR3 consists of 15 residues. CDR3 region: CASNWAEYSNQPQHF. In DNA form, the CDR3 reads TGTGCCAGTAATTGGGCGGAGTATAGCAATCAGCCCCAGCATTTT.

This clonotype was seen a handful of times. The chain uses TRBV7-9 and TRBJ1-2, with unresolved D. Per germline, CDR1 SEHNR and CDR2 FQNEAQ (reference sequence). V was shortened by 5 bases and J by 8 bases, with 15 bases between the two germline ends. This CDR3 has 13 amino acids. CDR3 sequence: CASSPMVGFGYTF. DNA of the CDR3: TGTGCCAGCAGCCCTATGGTGGGGTTCGGCTACACCTTC.

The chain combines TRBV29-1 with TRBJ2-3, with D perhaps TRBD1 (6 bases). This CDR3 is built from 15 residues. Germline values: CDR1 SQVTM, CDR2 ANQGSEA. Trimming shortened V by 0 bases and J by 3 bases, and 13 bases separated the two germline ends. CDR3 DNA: TGCAGCGTTGAAGAATCAGGGGCCTTTACAGATACGCAGTATTTT. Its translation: CSVEESGAFTDTQYF.

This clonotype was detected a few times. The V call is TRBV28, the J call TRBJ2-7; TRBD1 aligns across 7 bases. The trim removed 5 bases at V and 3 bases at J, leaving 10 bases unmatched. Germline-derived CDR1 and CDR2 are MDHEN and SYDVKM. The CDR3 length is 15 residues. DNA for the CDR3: TGTGCCAGCAGTCCCCTAACAGGGGATGGCTACGAGCAGTACTTC. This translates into CASSPLTGDGYEQYF. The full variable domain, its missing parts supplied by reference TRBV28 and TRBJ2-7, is DVKVTQSSRYLVKRTGEKVFLECVQDMDHENMFWYRQDPGLGLRLIYFSYDVKMKEKGDIPEGYSVSREKKERFSLILESASTNQTSMYLCASSPLTGDGYEQYFGPGTRLTVT.

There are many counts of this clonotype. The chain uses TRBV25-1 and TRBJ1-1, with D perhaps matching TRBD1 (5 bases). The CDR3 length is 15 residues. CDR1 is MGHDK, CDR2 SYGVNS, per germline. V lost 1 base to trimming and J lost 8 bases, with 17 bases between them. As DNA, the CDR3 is TGTGCCAGCAGTGAATGGGGCAGGGAGACGGCAGAAGCTTTCTTT. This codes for CASSEWGRETAEAFF. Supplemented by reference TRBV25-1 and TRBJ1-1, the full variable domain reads EADIYQTPRYLVIGTGKKITLECSQTMGHDKMYWYQQDPGMELHLIHYSYGVNSTEKGDLSSESTVSRIRTEHFPLTLESARPSHTSQYLCASSEWGRETAEAFFGQGTRLTVV.

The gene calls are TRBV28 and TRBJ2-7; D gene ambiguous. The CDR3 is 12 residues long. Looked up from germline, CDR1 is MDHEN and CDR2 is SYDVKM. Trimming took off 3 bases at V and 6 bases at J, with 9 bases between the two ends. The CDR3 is CASSLMSSEQYF. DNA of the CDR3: TGTGCCAGCAGTTTGATGAGTTCCGAGCAGTACTTC.

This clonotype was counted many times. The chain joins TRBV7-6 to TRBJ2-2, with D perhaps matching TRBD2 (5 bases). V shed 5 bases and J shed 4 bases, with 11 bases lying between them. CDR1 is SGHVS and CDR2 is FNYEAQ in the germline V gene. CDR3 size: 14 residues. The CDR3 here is CASSITSPTGELFF. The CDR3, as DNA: TGTGCCAGCAGCATAACTAGTCCCACCGGGGAGCTGTTTTTT. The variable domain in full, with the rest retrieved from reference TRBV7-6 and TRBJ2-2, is GAGVSQSPRYKVTKRGQDVALRCDPISGHVSLYWYRQALGQGPEFLTYFNYEAQQDKSGLPNDRFSAERPEGSISTLTIQRTEQRDSAMYRCASSITSPTGELFFGEGSRLTVL.

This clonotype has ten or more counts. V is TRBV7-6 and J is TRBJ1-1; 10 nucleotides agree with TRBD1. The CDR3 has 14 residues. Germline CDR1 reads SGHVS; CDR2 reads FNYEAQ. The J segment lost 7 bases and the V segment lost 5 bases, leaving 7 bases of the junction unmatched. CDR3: CASSTGTGENEAFF. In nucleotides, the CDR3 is TGTGCCAGCAGCACCGGGACAGGGGAAAATGAAGCTTTCTTT.

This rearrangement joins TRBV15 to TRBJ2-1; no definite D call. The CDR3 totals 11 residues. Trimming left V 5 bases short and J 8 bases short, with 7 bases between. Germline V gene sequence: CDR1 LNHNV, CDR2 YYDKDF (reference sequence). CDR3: CATSSGDEQFF. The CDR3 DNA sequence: TGTGCCACCAGCTCCGGCGATGAGCAGTTCTTC.